The 27 T cell receptor beta chains in this list originate from one sample, sequenced in a study of CD8+ T cells in alopecia areata. Extraction of RNA preceded its reverse transcription into cDNA, which served as the sequencing template. Sequencing used immunoSEQ multiplex PCR; TCRdb keeps in-frame clones, though not all of them. The data hold more than 85,000 clones, with roughly two fifths observed a single time. Sequenced input: CD4+ T cells sorted from blood. The source of these receptors is a human donor with alopecia areata.

The sample holds a few counts of this clone. The same CDR3 can be traced to other DNA sequences in this sample. The chain couples TRBV29-1 to TRBJ2-7, with 10 bases lining up with TRBD2. The J segment lost 4 bases and the V segment lost 4 bases, leaving 4 bases of the junction unmatched. The CDR3 has 13 amino acids. The germline gives CDR1 SQVTM, CDR2 ANQGSEA. The CDR3 spells CSVGASGSYEQYF. Here the CDR3 DNA reads TGCAGCGTTGGAGCTAGCGGGAGTTACGAGCAGTACTTC.

This clone was detected a few times. J is TRBJ2-5 and V is TRBV6-6; D call uncertain. The CDR3 loop spans 13 amino acids. The germline V and J ends were trimmed by 0 bases and 4 bases, with 6 bases remaining between them. Germline V lookup: CDR1 MNHNY, CDR2 SVGAGI (reference sequence). In DNA, the CDR3 is TGTGCCAGCAGTTACTCGGGCAGAGAGACCCAGTACTTC. The encoded protein is CASSYSGRETQYF.

This clone was observed a few times. This rearrangement joins TRBV29-1 to TRBJ2-5; D perhaps matches TRBD2 (6 bases). V was shortened by 5 bases and J by 7 bases, with 20 bases between the two germline ends. There are 14 residues in the CDR3. Germline lookup yields CDR1 SQVTM and CDR2 ANQGSEA. The CDR3 DNA reads as TGCAGCGTTAATACTGGAGCGGGCCGCGGGACCCAGTACTTC. Encoded protein: CSVNTGAGRGTQYF.

This clone was counted between two and nine times. The chain has TRBV28 and TRBJ2-7, with D perhaps matching TRBD1 (6 bases). Deletions cut 10 bases from V and 1 base from J, with 11 bases between. Per germline, CDR1 MDHEN and CDR2 SYDVKM. There are 12 residues in the CDR3. CDR3: CAITQGSYEQYF. The CDR3, as DNA: TGTGCCATCACGCAGGGGTCCTACGAGCAGTACTTC. The full variable domain, with the rest looked up from reference TRBV28 and TRBJ2-7, is DVKVTQSSRYLVKRTGEKVFLECVQDMDHENMFWYRQDPGLGLRLIYFSYDVKMKEKGDIPEGYSVSREKKERFSLILESASTNQTSMYLCAITQGSYEQYFGPGTRLTVT.

This sequence joins TRBV29-1 and TRBJ1-1, with D unresolved. The length of the CDR3 is 13 residues. Between the trimmed V and J ends, which lost 3 bases and 4 bases, there was a span of 12 bases. Per the germline V gene, CDR1 is SQVTM and CDR2 is ANQGSEA. The CDR3 protein is CSVEVSLGTEAFF. In nucleotides, the CDR3 is TGCAGCGTTGAGGTTTCCCTAGGCACTGAAGCTTTCTTT.

The sample holds a few counts of this clone. CDR3 region: CASSQEELGKLFF. The CDR3 bases are TGCGCCAGCAGCCAAGAAGAGCTTGGAAAACTGTTTTTT. This rearrangement joins TRBV4-3 to TRBJ1-4; D unclear. The CDR3 contains 13 residues. Trimming removed 0 bases from V and 10 bases from J, with 9 bases in between. The germline gives CDR1 LGHNA, CDR2 YSLEER.

The chain is built from TRBV6-6 and TRBJ2-1; 10 bases are shared with TRBD2. This CDR3 contains 15 residues. Germline values: CDR1 MNHNY, CDR2 SVGAGI (reference sequence). With V trimmed by 2 bases and J by 8 bases, 6 bases remained unmatched. The CDR3 reads CASSYIASGSDEQFF. CDR3 DNA sequence: TGTGCCAGCAGTTACATCGCTAGCGGGAGCGATGAGCAGTTCTTC.

V is TRBV7-8 and J is TRBJ2-3; 13 bases line up with TRBD2. The CDR3 has 16 residues. V dropped 4 bases and J dropped 4; count of bases not matched to a gene: 5. Per the germline V gene, CDR1 is SGHVS and CDR2 is FQNEAQ. CDR3 protein: CASSSTSGRAPDTQYF. Written as DNA, the CDR3 is TGTGCCAGCAGCTCCACTAGCGGGAGGGCCCCAGATACGCAGTATTTT.

The CDR3 region is CASSGTLQETQYF. CDR3 in DNA: TGTGCCAGCAGCGGGACCCTCCAAGAGACCCAGTACTTC. The V call is TRBV2, the J call TRBJ2-5, with D perhaps TRBD1 or TRBD2 (5 bases each). Trimming took 6 bases from V and 1 from J, leaving 9 bases between them. CDR3 length: 13 residues. Germline V gives CDR1 SNHLY, CDR2 FYNNEI.

This clone has just a few counts. The V call is TRBV29-1, the J call TRBJ1-3; 9 nucleotides align to TRBD1. Germline V gene data show CDR1 as SQVTM and CDR2 as ANQGSEA. The CDR3 totals 14 residues. Unmatched junction bases numbered 3, after V lost 4 bases and J lost 2 bases. CDR3 DNA: TGCAGCGTTGGGGGGGACAGGGCTGGAAACACCATATATTTT. This sequence encodes CSVGGDRAGNTIYF.

In DNA, the CDR3 is TGTGCCATCGCAGTCCCCGGGGAGCTGTTTTTT. It specifies CAIAVPGELFF. This sequence joins TRBV30 and TRBJ2-2; unclear D gene. The ends were cut back, 8 bases at V and 6 bases at J, with 10 bases in the middle. This CDR3 comprises 11 residues. Germline CDR1 and CDR2: GTSNPN and SVGIG (reference sequence).

This clone was seen a single time. The chain has TRBV6-5 and TRBJ2-5, with TRBD2 matching over 11 bases. The germline V gene encodes CDR1 MNHEY and CDR2 SVGAGI. Trimming at V came to 6 bases and at J to 4 bases, leaving 7 bases not matched to a gene. The CDR3 has 15 residues. DNA of the CDR3: TGTGCCAGCAGCACTAGCGGGAGATATTCAGAGACCCAGTACTTC. As protein: CASSTSGRYSETQYF.

This clone came up a few times. The chain couples TRBV9 to TRBJ2-3; no clear D gene. The germline V gene encodes CDR1 SGDLS and CDR2 YYNGEE. Trimming left V 4 bases short and J 0 bases short, with 9 bases between. This CDR3 comprises 14 residues. In DNA form, the CDR3 reads TGTGCCAGCAGCCCCACCGCTAGCACAGATACGCAGTATTTT. It yields the protein CASSPTASTDTQYF.

This clone has more than one count but fewer than ten. This chain connects TRBV29-1 to TRBJ2-7; possibly TRBD1 or TRBD2 for D (5 bases each). Trimming pared 6 bases from V and 5 bases from J, leaving 17 bases between. This CDR3 comprises 13 residues. Per germline, CDR1 SQVTM and CDR2 ANQGSEA. The CDR3 DNA reads as TGCAGCGTCGAATCAGGGCGGCGGGACGAGCAGTACTTC. This translates into CSVESGRRDEQYF.

The rearrangement uses TRBV2 and TRBJ2-3, with D unclear. Germline assignment: CDR1 SNHLY and CDR2 FYNNEI. V was cut by 7 bases and J by 3 bases, with 11 bases left in between. The CDR3 loop spans 13 amino acids. The CDR3 DNA sequence: TGTGCCAGCATCCTACCTTCGACAGATACGCAGTATTTT. As protein: CASILPSTDTQYF.

This clone was seen just once. The J gene is TRBJ2-5, the V gene TRBV20-1, with D unclear. The CDR3 runs 11 residues. In germline, CDR1 is DFQATT, CDR2 SNEGSKA (reference sequence). CDR3 sequence (DNA): TGCAGGAGCGAGGACCAAGAGACCCAGTACTTC. This sequence encodes CRSEDQETQYF.

Only a few counts were recorded for this clone. The rearrangement uses TRBV29-1 and TRBJ2-3; a weak D match, TRBD2 (7 bases). Germline CDR1 SQVTM, CDR2 ANQGSEA. The CDR3 covers 14 residues. V shed 6 bases and J shed 3 bases, with 16 bases lying between them. CDR3 protein: CSVDPSGTTDTQYF. For the CDR3, the DNA is TGCAGCGTCGACCCGAGCGGGACAACAGATACGCAGTATTTT.

This clone was picked up a small number of times. Other DNA sequences within the sample encode an identical CDR3. The chain combines TRBV29-1 with TRBJ1-2; D possibly corresponds to TRBD1 (6 bases). This CDR3 has 12 amino acids. V dropped 6 bases and J dropped 2 bases, with 10 bases sitting between them. The V gene's germline CDR1 is SQVTM and CDR2 ANQGSEA. The CDR3 DNA reads TGCAGCGTCGCCACAGGGAACTATGGCTACACCTTC. Protein: CSVATGNYGYTF.

This clone was counted between two and nine times. The gene calls are TRBV6-6 and TRBJ2-5; the match to TRBD1 covers 9 bases. Germline lookup yields CDR1 MNHNY and CDR2 SVGAGI (reference sequence). The CDR3 contains 16 residues. Trimming removed 2 bases from V and 4 bases from J; junction bases left unmatched: 8. The CDR3 nucleotides are TGTGCCAGCAGTTACGGCGGGACAGGGCGGGGAGAGACCCAGTACTTC. Translated: CASSYGGTGRGETQYF.

Remarks on this clone: This same CDR3 is encoded by further DNA sequences in the sample. V gene TRBV29-1 combines with J gene TRBJ2-5; D might be TRBD1 (6 bases). The CDR3 has 10 residues. The germline gives CDR1 SQVTM, CDR2 ANQGSEA. V lost 7 bases, J lost 5 bases, and 8 bases lay in between. CDR3 in amino acids: CSGQEETQYF. In DNA, the CDR3 is TGCAGCGGACAGGAGGAGACCCAGTACTTC.

This chain joins TRBV5-1 and TRBJ1-1, with a tentative D call TRBD1 (6 bases). Trimming left V 4 bases short and J 1 base short, with 14 bases between. In germline, CDR1 is SGHRS, CDR2 YFSETQ. The CDR3 length is 15 residues. CDR3 sequence (DNA): TGCGCCAGCAGCAGGTGGACAGATAGGAACACTGAAGCTTTCTTT. Translating gives CASSRWTDRNTEAFF.

This chain links TRBV10-3 with TRBJ2-5; D gene uncertain. CDR3 length: 15 amino acids. Trimming pared 5 bases from V and 5 bases from J, leaving 18 bases between. The germline CDR1 and CDR2 sequences are ENHRY and SYGVKD. The CDR3: CAISSLDPTSETQYF. The DNA for the CDR3 is TGTGCCATCAGTTCCCTCGACCCAACGTCGGAGACCCAGTACTTC.

The chain carries TRBV28 and TRBJ2-3, with 15 bases aligning to TRBD2. Looked up from germline, CDR1 is MDHEN and CDR2 is SYDVKM. V shed 8 bases, J shed 3 bases, and the junction held 18 bases outside the gene matches. CDR3 size: 20 residues. CDR3 DNA sequence: TGTGCCAGCGGCCCCCAAGCCGGACTAGCGGGAGGGCCGAAGACAGATACGCAGTATTTT. Translated: CASGPQAGLAGGPKTDTQYF. Based on the CDR3 plus reference TRBV28 and TRBJ2-3, the full variable domain is DVKVTQSSRYLVKRTGEKVFLECVQDMDHENMFWYRQDPGLGLRLIYFSYDVKMKEKGDIPEGYSVSREKKERFSLILESASTNQTSMYLCASGPQAGLAGGPKTDTQYFGPGTRLTVL.

This clone was seen a handful of times. CDR3 in amino acids: CASSLSLGPNEQFF. The CDR3 DNA sequence: TGTGCCAGCAGCTTATCCCTTGGGCCCAATGAGCAGTTCTTC. V and J are TRBV7-2 and TRBJ2-1, with D unclear. The CDR3 runs to 14 residues. The ends were cut back, 2 bases at V and 6 bases at J, with 11 bases in the middle. Germline CDR1 SGHTA, CDR2 FQGNSA.

This clone has a handful of counts. The chain recombines TRBV29-1 with TRBJ2-4; tentative D call: TRBD1 (6 bases). Trimming stripped 6 bases from V and 9 bases from J, with 18 bases between. Germline V gene data show CDR1 as SQVTM and CDR2 as ANQGSEA. The CDR3 consists of 13 residues. CDR3 bases: TGCAGCGTCGGCCCGGGGCAGGGGACCATTCAGTACTTC. It translates to CSVGPGQGTIQYF.

J is TRBJ2-2 and V is TRBV29-1; D possibly corresponds to TRBD2 (6 bases). V was cut by 4 bases and J by 1 base, with 10 bases left in between. This CDR3 comprises 14 residues. Germline V gene lookup returns CDR1 SQVTM and CDR2 ANQGSEA. The CDR3 sequence: CSVVRDWNTGELFF. The CDR3 nucleotides are TGCAGCGTTGTCCGGGACTGGAACACCGGGGAGCTGTTTTTT.

In this sample, this clone turned up once. V gene TRBV2 combines with J gene TRBJ2-7; 7 bases map to TRBD2. This CDR3 has 12 residues. Germline CDR1 and CDR2: SNHLY and FYNNEI. Germline trimming cut 11 bases from V and 7 bases from J; bases unmatched to any gene: 11. This chain's CDR3 is CAAGPGGREQYF. In DNA, the CDR3 is TGTGCCGCCGGCCCGGGAGGAAGGGAGCAGTACTTC.